Each of the 8 T cell receptor beta chains below was sequenced from the same sample in a study of blood T cell repertoires in COVID-19. The protocol was immunoSEQ multiplex PCR, while the TCRdb copy is restricted to in-frame clones and leaves out a portion. The table includes roughly 200,000 clones, approximately 90% detected once. Sequencing used peripheral blood. These receptors originate from a woman in her 50s with COVID-19, enrolled during active disease.

The chain couples TRBV28 to TRBJ1-2; possible D gene TRBD1, 5 bases. From germline, CDR1 is MDHEN and CDR2 SYDVKM. Trimming cost V 5 bases and J 0 bases, with 22 bases left between them. The CDR3 totals 18 residues. CDR3 sequence (DNA): TGTGCCAGCAGTCCCCGCAGAAGGAGACAGAGGTCTAACTATGGCTACACCTTC. As protein: CASSPRRRRQRSNYGYTF.

This chain uses TRBV2 with TRBJ1-6; weak D call: TRBD1 (6 bases). The V end was cut by 7 bases, the J end by 0 bases, with 13 bases between. The germline V gene encodes CDR1 SNHLY and CDR2 FYNNEI. This CDR3 spans 16 amino acids. In DNA form, the CDR3 reads TGTGCCAGCAAGGGGGTCCCAGGCTCCTATAATTCACCCCTCCACTTT. The encoded protein is CASKGVPGSYNSPLHF.

This chain uses TRBV24-1 with TRBJ2-3, with TRBD2 identical over 8 bases. Germline CDR1 and CDR2: KGHDR and SFDVKD. This CDR3 is built from 14 residues. The junction had 1 base not matched to a gene; V was cut back by 6 bases and J by 0 bases. The DNA for the CDR3 is TGTGCCACCAGTATAGCGGGGAGCACAGATACGCAGTATTTT. It is translated as CATSIAGSTDTQYF.

The CDR3: CASSWLDKGRFNEQFF. The CDR3 coding sequence is TGTGCCAGCAGCTGGCTAGACAAGGGGCGCTTCAATGAGCAGTTCTTC. V usage is TRBV5-4 and J usage is TRBJ2-1, with D possibly being TRBD1 (5 bases). Trimming pared 3 bases from V and 6 bases from J, leaving 19 bases between. The CDR3 is 16 amino acids. Looked up from germline, CDR1 is SGHNT and CDR2 is YYREEE (reference sequence).

The chain recombines TRBV19 with TRBJ1-5; D call uncertain. Germline V gene lookup returns CDR1 LNHDA and CDR2 SQIVND (reference sequence). Between the trimmed V and J ends, which lost 4 bases and 5 bases, there was a span of 18 bases. This CDR3 contains 16 residues. The CDR3 region is CASSTWSQLKYQPQHF. CDR3 in DNA: TGTGCCAGTAGTACTTGGAGTCAGTTGAAGTATCAGCCCCAGCATTTT. Full variable domain (rest looked up from reference TRBV19 and TRBJ1-5): DGGITQSPKYLFRKEGQNVTLSCEQNLNHDAMYWYRQDPGQGLRLIYYSQIVNDFQKGDIAEGYSVSREKKESFPLTVTSAQKNPTAFYLCASSTWSQLKYQPQHFGDGTRLSIL.

The chain couples TRBV29-1 to TRBJ1-2; tentatively, D is TRBD1 (5 bases). The V gene's germline CDR1 is SQVTM and CDR2 ANQGSEA. Trimming shortened V by 6 bases and J by 8 bases, and 16 bases separated the two germline ends. The CDR3 contains 12 residues. CDR3 sequence reads: CSVSQGAVGYTF. The CDR3 bases are TGCAGCGTCTCCCAGGGTGCGGTCGGCTACACCTTC. Full variable domain (remainder filled in from reference TRBV29-1 and TRBJ1-2): SAVISQKPSRDICQRGTSLTIQCQVDSQVTMMFWYRQQPGQSLTLIATANQGSEATYESGFVIDKFPISRPNLTFSTLTVSNMSPEDSSIYLCSVSQGAVGYTFGSGTRLTVV.

This chain connects TRBV11-2 to TRBJ2-5, with 11 bases aligning to TRBD2. The V segment lost 2 bases and the J segment 4 bases; nucleotides outside the gene matches: 12. Germline V gene lookup returns CDR1 SGHAT and CDR2 FQNNGV. The CDR3 contains 18 residues. CDR3 region: CASSLSMWVTSGVETQYF. The CDR3 DNA follows: TGTGCCAGCAGCTTATCCATGTGGGTGACTAGCGGGGTAGAGACCCAGTACTTC. Full variable domain (remainder filled in from reference TRBV11-2 and TRBJ2-5): EAGVAQSPRYKIIEKRQSVAFWCNPISGHATLYWYQQILGQGPKLLIQFQNNGVVDDSQLPKDRFSAERLKGVDSTLKIQPAKLEDSAVYLCASSLSMWVTSGVETQYFGPGTRLLVL.

The chain is built from TRBV7-6 and TRBJ2-2; no clear D gene. CDR1 is SGHVS, CDR2 FNYEAQ, per germline. CDR3 length equals 16 residues. Trimming pared 2 bases from V and 4 bases from J, leaving 14 bases between. Here the CDR3 DNA reads TGTGCCAGCAGCTTACGAGTTACCGCCGGCACCGGGGAGCTGTTTTTT. This encodes CASSLRVTAGTGELFF.